Each of the 13 T cell receptor beta chains below was sequenced from the same sample in a study of OX40 agonist ivuxolimab in advanced cancers. TCRdb's copy holds only in-frame clones and misses some; the assay was immunoSEQ multiplex PCR. In the table there are over 70,000 clones, around nine tenths of which are singletons. This specimen was CD4+ or CD8+ T cells sorted from blood, taken in a trial of the OX40 agonist ivuxolimab. Every receptor here comes from an adult with an advanced solid tumor such as melanoma, head and neck, liver or kidney cancer.

Only a few counts were recorded for this clone. Other DNA sequences in this specimen translate into the identical CDR3. The chain combines TRBV7-9 with TRBJ2-3; no reliable D call. The CDR3 sequence is 13 residues long. Trimming removed 5 bases from V and 4 bases from J, with 10 bases in between. Germline V gene data show CDR1 as SEHNR and CDR2 as FQNEAQ (reference sequence). CDR3 in amino acids: CASSPRGPDTQYF. DNA of the CDR3: TGTGCCAGCAGCCCCCGAGGTCCAGATACGCAGTATTTT.

The chain combines TRBV10-3 with TRBJ2-1; the D call may be TRBD1 or TRBD2 (5 bases each). V was clipped by 5 bases and J by 5 bases, with 16 bases between them. The length of the CDR3 is 15 residues. Germline lookup yields CDR1 ENHRY and CDR2 SYGVKD. CDR3 nucleotides: TGTGCCATCAGTAGGGGACCCGCCCCTAACAATGAGCAGTTCTTC. Its protein product is CAISRGPAPNNEQFF.

The chain joins TRBV27 to TRBJ2-5, with D unclear. Trimming pared 0 bases from V and 5 bases from J, leaving 10 bases between. The length of the CDR3 is 14 residues. Germline values: CDR1 MNHEY, CDR2 SMNVEV (reference sequence). The CDR3 coding sequence is TGTGCCAGCAGTTTATCGTGGCAACAGGAGACCCAGTACTTC. As protein: CASSLSWQQETQYF.

The chain combines TRBV28 with TRBJ1-2, with TRBD1 identical over 7 bases. The CDR3 has 16 amino acids. Germline V gives CDR1 MDHEN, CDR2 SYDVKM. Trimming cost V 2 bases and J 3 bases; bases outside gene matches: 9. The CDR3 reads CASSLGGAGTDYGYTF. The CDR3 bases are TGTGCCAGCAGTTTAGGAGGGGCAGGGACAGACTATGGCTACACCTTC.

The chain combines TRBV7-2 with TRBJ2-3; D is possibly TRBD2 (6 bases). V lost 2 bases, J lost 3 bases, and 15 bases lay in between. Germline V gene data show CDR1 as SGHTA and CDR2 as FQGNSA. This CDR3 spans 16 amino acids. The CDR3 loop is CASSLNGAGPTDTQYF. In nucleotides, the CDR3 is TGTGCCAGCAGCTTAAACGGGGCGGGGCCGACAGATACGCAGTATTTT. The variable domain in full, completed from reference TRBV7-2 and TRBJ2-3, reads GAGVSQSPSNKVTEKGKDVELRCDPISGHTALYWYRQSLGQGLEFLIYFQGNSAPDKSGLPSDRFSAERTGGSVSTLTIQRTQQEDSAVYLCASSLNGAGPTDTQYFGPGTRLTVL.

The chain is built from TRBV5-1 and TRBJ1-6; 7 nucleotides match TRBD1. J was trimmed by 0 bases and V by 4 bases; bases with no gene match: 10. Germline CDR1 SGHRS, CDR2 YFSETQ. CDR3 length: 18 amino acids. DNA of the CDR3: TGCGCCAGCAGCCCCCAAGGGACAGCGAGCTCCTATAATTCACCCCTCCACTTT. Its translation: CASSPQGTASSYNSPLHF.

The chain couples TRBV5-8 to TRBJ2-5; 10 bases map to TRBD2. Germline V gene lookup returns CDR1 SGHTS and CDR2 YDEGEE. This CDR3 has 14 amino acids. J was trimmed by 4 bases and V by 7 bases; bases with no gene match: 7. CDR3 in DNA: TGTGCCAGCGGCCTAGCGGGGGTTCGAGAGACCCAGTACTTC. This encodes CASGLAGVRETQYF. The full variable domain, in which reference TRBV5-8 and TRBJ2-5 provide the parts outside the CDR3, is EAGVTQSPTHLIKTRGQQATLRCSPISGHTSVYWYQQALGLGLQFLLWYDEGEERNRGNFPPRFSGRQFPNYSSELNVNALELEDSALYLCASGLAGVRETQYFGPGTRLLVL.

The chain recombines TRBV7-6 with TRBJ2-2; 9 bases line up with TRBD1. Germline V gene data show CDR1 as SGHVS and CDR2 as FNYEAQ. V was pared by 6 bases and J by 7 bases, with 3 bases of the junction left unmatched. This CDR3 region has 13 residues. The CDR3 DNA follows: TGTGCCAGCAGGGGACAGGGACACGGGGAGCTGTTTTTT. Its translation is CASRGQGHGELFF.

V and J are TRBV11-2 and TRBJ2-7, with 8 bases identical to TRBD2. Per the germline V gene, CDR1 is SGHAT and CDR2 is FQNNGV. Losses at the gene ends were 1 base for V and 3 bases for J; bases not matched to a gene: 5. CDR3 size: 15 residues. The CDR3 DNA sequence: TGTGCCAGCAGCTTAGCTTTAGCGGGGTTCTACGAGCAGTACTTC. Its protein is CASSLALAGFYEQYF.

This chain links TRBV9 with TRBJ1-1; D may be TRBD1 (6 bases). Germline assignment: CDR1 SGDLS and CDR2 YYNGEE. This CDR3 region has 15 residues. Trimming left V 4 bases short and J 1 base short, with 14 bases between. CDR3 in DNA: TGTGCCAGCAGCCCCCGCGGACAGCAGAACACTGAAGCTTTCTTT. It codes for CASSPRGQQNTEAFF.

The chain has TRBV5-4 and TRBJ2-3, with a weak D call TRBD2 (6 bases). V was shortened by 0 bases and J by 2 bases, with 7 bases between the two germline ends. The germline CDR1 and CDR2 sequences are SGHNT and YYREEE (reference sequence). This CDR3 spans 14 amino acids. The CDR3 coding sequence is TGTGCCAGCAGCTTGGCGGGAGCCACAGATACGCAGTATTTT. Encoded protein: CASSLAGATDTQYF. Full variable domain (outside the CDR3, taken from reference TRBV5-4 and TRBJ2-3): ETGVTQSPTHLIKTRGQQVTLRCSSQSGHNTVSWYQQALGQGPQFIFQYYREEENGRGNFPPRFSGLQFPNYSSELNVNALELDDSALYLCASSLAGATDTQYFGPGTRLTVL.

V usage is TRBV10-1 and J usage is TRBJ2-5; TRBD2 is a possible D gene (6 bases). Trimming pared 11 bases from V and 5 bases from J, leaving 15 bases between. The CDR3 length is 12 residues. Germline CDR1 reads WNHNN; CDR2 reads SYGVQD (reference sequence). CDR3 DNA sequence: TGCGCCTGCCCGGGAGTATGTGAGACCCAGTACTTC. Its protein is CACPGVCETQYF.

This clone was seen a single time. The chain uses TRBV6-1 and TRBJ1-1; no clear D. V lost 4 bases and J lost 5, with 14 bases in between. CDR3 length equals 14 residues. CDR1 is MNHNS, CDR2 SASEGT, per germline. CDR3 region: CASSVNSAGTEAFF. DNA of the CDR3: TGTGCCAGCAGTGTGAACAGCGCGGGGACTGAAGCTTTCTTT.